The next 18 T cell receptor beta chains were all read from a single sample in a study of cytomegalovirus exposure and HLA in healthy donors. Amplification used 60 Vbeta primers and 13 Jbeta primers. Measured with immunoSEQ multiplex PCR; TCRdb has only the in-frame clones, and not every one. The repertoire consists of approximately 240,000 clones, with over 65% occurring once and the leading ten covering less than 3.5%. What was sequenced was PBMCs. These TCRs come from an older woman in good health and CMV-seropositive.

V is TRBV7-8 and J is TRBJ1-5; possibly TRBD1 for D (5 bases). The CDR3 is made up of 15 amino acids. CDR1 is SGHVS, CDR2 FQNEAQ, per germline. V was cut by 5 bases and J by 3 bases, with 14 bases left in between. This CDR3 is CASSPVGGFNQPQHF. The CDR3 DNA is TGTGCCAGCAGCCCGGTGGGGGGTTTCAATCAGCCCCAGCATTTT.

This sequence joins TRBV7-2 and TRBJ2-7, with 10 bases fitting TRBD2. CDR3 size: 16 residues. The germline gives CDR1 SGHTA, CDR2 FQGNSA. V lost 5 bases, J lost 7 bases, and 14 bases stayed unmatched. CDR3 in DNA: TGTGCCAGCAGCCAGAGGGCTAGCGGGGGCCTGTGGGAGCAGTACTTC. Translated: CASSQRASGGLWEQYF.

Comment on this clone: Other DNA sequences in this sample translate to the same CDR3. This chain uses TRBV5-1 with TRBJ1-1; unclear D gene. V was trimmed by 7 bases and J by 2 bases, leaving 15 bases between them. The CDR3 has 14 amino acids. The germline V gene encodes CDR1 SGHRS and CDR2 YFSETQ. In DNA form, the CDR3 reads TGCGCCAGCGCCCAACGGGGATCCAACACTGAAGCTTTCTTT. Its translation is CASAQRGSNTEAFF.

The chain joins TRBV18 to TRBJ1-5; possible D gene TRBD1, 5 bases. The CDR3 contains 15 residues. V was shortened by 3 bases and J by 2 bases, with 11 bases between the two germline ends. From germline, CDR1 is KGHSH and CDR2 LQKENI. The CDR3 here is CASSPGGIGNQPQHF. CDR3 nucleotide sequence: TGTGCCAGCTCACCCGGGGGTATCGGCAATCAGCCCCAGCATTTT.

The rearrangement links TRBV7-3 to TRBJ2-5, with 8 bases identical to TRBD2. CDR1 and CDR2 (germline): SGHTA, FQGTGA. V lost 2 bases to trimming and J lost 9 bases; unmatched junction nucleotides: 5. The CDR3 consists of 13 residues. Here the CDR3 reads CASSLGSGAAQYF. As DNA, the CDR3 is TGTGCCAGCAGCTTAGGTAGCGGGGCGGCCCAGTACTTC.

The chain is built from TRBV30 and TRBJ2-5; D gene unclear. Per the germline V gene, CDR1 is GTSNPN and CDR2 is SVGIG (reference sequence). With 0 bases removed from V and 2 bases from J, the gap between germline ends came to 13 bases. The CDR3 totals 15 residues. Here the CDR3 reads CAWSVGSWQQETQYF. CDR3 in DNA: TGTGCCTGGAGTGTTGGCTCGTGGCAGCAAGAGACCCAGTACTTC.

The sample holds one count of this clone. This chain uses TRBV5-1 with TRBJ2-1; 7 bases align to TRBD2. Germline V gives CDR1 SGHRS, CDR2 YFSETQ. This CDR3 comprises 16 residues. Trimming cost V 2 bases and J 1 base; bases outside gene matches: 6. The DNA of the CDR3 is TGCGCCAGCAGCTTCGGGCGGGAGTGGTCCTACAATGAGCAGTTCTTC. As protein: CASSFGREWSYNEQFF.

This clone has a handful of counts. The chain recombines TRBV30 with TRBJ1-1; TRBD1 might be the D (5 bases). This CDR3 contains 13 residues. V was trimmed by 2 bases and J by 0 bases, leaving 7 bases between them. CDR1 GTSNPN and CDR2 SVGIG come from the germline V gene (reference sequence). The CDR3 protein is CAWSLDMNTEAFF. As DNA, the CDR3 is TGTGCCTGGAGTCTGGACATGAACACTGAAGCTTTCTTT.

This rearrangement joins TRBV5-1 to TRBJ2-3; tentatively, D is TRBD2 (5 bases). Germline CDR1 is SGHRS and CDR2 is YFSETQ. Trimming stripped 4 bases from V and 0 bases from J, with 18 bases between. This CDR3 is 17 amino acids long. The CDR3 sequence: CASSPGLLGSSTDTQYF. The DNA of the CDR3 is TGCGCCAGCAGCCCTGGACTCTTGGGGAGTAGCACAGATACGCAGTATTTT.

Worth noting for this clone: The sample holds other DNA sequences that translate to the same CDR3. The chain links TRBV6-4 to TRBJ1-5; 8 bases map to TRBD1. The CDR3 is made up of 13 amino acids. Looked up from germline, CDR1 is MRHNA and CDR2 is SNTAGT. V lost 3 bases, J lost 6 bases, and 1 base stayed unmatched. The CDR3 region is CASSEQGGQPQHF. The CDR3 nucleotides read TGTGCCAGCAGTGAACAGGGGGGTCAGCCCCAGCATTTT.

The chain carries TRBV6-5 and TRBJ1-1; D call uncertain. V was shortened by 5 bases and J by 5 bases, with 12 bases between the two germline ends. The germline V gene has CDR1 MNHEY and CDR2 SVGAGI. The CDR3 extends over 13 amino acids. This chain's CDR3 is CASSELVRTEAFF. The DNA for the CDR3 is TGTGCCAGCAGTGAGTTGGTCAGGACTGAAGCTTTCTTT.

This clone has more than one count but fewer than ten. The rearrangement joins TRBV7-6 to TRBJ2-5, with TRBD2 matching 9 bases. Germline V gene sequence: CDR1 SGHVS, CDR2 FNYEAQ. The length of the CDR3 is 19 residues. Trimming removed 1 base from V and 3 bases from J; junction bases left unmatched: 15. DNA of the CDR3: TGTGCCAGCAGCTTAGGGGCGGGTAGCGGGAGAGAAGGCGAAGAGACCCAGTACTTC. Amino acid sequence: CASSLGAGSGREGEETQYF.

V gene TRBV7-9 combines with J gene TRBJ2-2, with D possibly matching TRBD1 (5 bases). The CDR3 length is 15 residues. Looked up from germline, CDR1 is SEHNR and CDR2 is FQNEAQ (reference sequence). V was trimmed by 0 bases and J by 1 base, leaving 6 bases between them. DNA of the CDR3: TGTGCCAGCAGCTTAGCGCAGGGGAACACCGGGGAGCTGTTTTTT. Amino acids: CASSLAQGNTGELFF. Using reference TRBV7-9 and TRBJ2-2 for the parts outside the CDR3, the full variable domain is DTGVSQNPRHKITKRGQNVTFRCDPISEHNRLYWYRQTLGQGPEFLTYFQNEAQLEKSRLLSDRFSAERPKGSFSTLEIQRTEQGDSAMYLCASSLAQGNTGELFFGEGSRLTVL.

The rearrangement joins TRBV19 to TRBJ2-7, with D perhaps TRBD1 (6 bases). The CDR3 contains 14 residues. Germline-derived CDR1 and CDR2 are LNHDA and SQIVND (reference sequence). V lost 6 bases and J 1 base, leaving 13 bases between the germline ends. CDR3 in amino acids: CASSSQGISYEQYF. The DNA of the CDR3 is TGTGCCAGTAGCTCGCAGGGGATATCCTACGAGCAGTACTTC.

V and J are TRBV6-1 and TRBJ1-3; D possibly corresponds to TRBD1 (6 bases). The CDR3 totals 13 residues. V shed 10 bases and J shed 9 bases, with 19 bases lying between them. CDR1 and CDR2 (germline): MNHNS, SASEGT. This CDR3 reads CATTRDTSTTIYF. For the CDR3, the DNA is TGTGCCACAACCCGGGACACCTCGACCACCATATATTTT.

V usage is TRBV29-1 and J usage is TRBJ2-3; 7 bases are shared with TRBD2. The ends lost 6 bases at V and 2 bases at J; junction bases unmatched: 8. There are 14 residues in the CDR3. Germline V gene lookup returns CDR1 SQVTM and CDR2 ANQGSEA. The CDR3 DNA sequence: TGCAGCGTGGGGGGGGTTAAAGACACAGATACGCAGTATTTT. This encodes CSVGGVKDTDTQYF.

The V and J genes are TRBV7-9 and TRBJ2-4, with D perhaps matching TRBD2 (5 bases). Germline-derived CDR1 and CDR2 are SEHNR and FQNEAQ (reference sequence). This CDR3 spans 15 amino acids. The ends were cut back, 5 bases at V and 6 bases at J, with 17 bases in the middle. In DNA, the CDR3 is TGTGCCAGCAGCCAGCCCCCACGACGGGGAAACATTCAGTACTTC. It is translated as CASSQPPRRGNIQYF.

This chain uses TRBV5-5 with TRBJ1-3; TRBD1 agrees at 7 bases. The germline CDR1 and CDR2 sequences are SGHKS and YYEKEE (reference sequence). CDR3 length: 16 residues. V shed 4 bases, J shed 4 bases, and the junction held 11 bases outside the gene matches. Here the CDR3 reads CASSLDTGALGNTIYF. In DNA form, the CDR3 reads TGTGCCAGCAGCCTGGACACAGGGGCCTTAGGAAACACCATATATTTT.